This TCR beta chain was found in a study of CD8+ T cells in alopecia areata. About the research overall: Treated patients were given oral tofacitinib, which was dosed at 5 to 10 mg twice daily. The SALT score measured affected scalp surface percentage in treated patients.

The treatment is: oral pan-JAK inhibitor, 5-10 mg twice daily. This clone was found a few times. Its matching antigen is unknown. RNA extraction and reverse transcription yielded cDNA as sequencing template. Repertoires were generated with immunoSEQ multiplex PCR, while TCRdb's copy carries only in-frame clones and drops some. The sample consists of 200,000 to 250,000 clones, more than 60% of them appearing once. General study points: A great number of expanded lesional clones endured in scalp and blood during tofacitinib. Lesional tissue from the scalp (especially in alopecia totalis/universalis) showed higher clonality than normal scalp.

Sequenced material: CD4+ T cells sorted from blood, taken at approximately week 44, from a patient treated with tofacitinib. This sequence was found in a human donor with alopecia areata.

The CDR3 reads CASSLEEGRQYF. In nucleotides, the CDR3 is TGCGCCAGCAGCTTGGAGGAAGGGAGGCAGTACTTC. This chain joins TRBV5-1 and TRBJ2-7; TRBD2 might be the D (5 bases). V gave up 0 bases and J gave up 9 bases, with 10 bases separating them. CDR1 and CDR2 (germline): SGHRS, YFSETQ. The CDR3 runs to 12 residues.